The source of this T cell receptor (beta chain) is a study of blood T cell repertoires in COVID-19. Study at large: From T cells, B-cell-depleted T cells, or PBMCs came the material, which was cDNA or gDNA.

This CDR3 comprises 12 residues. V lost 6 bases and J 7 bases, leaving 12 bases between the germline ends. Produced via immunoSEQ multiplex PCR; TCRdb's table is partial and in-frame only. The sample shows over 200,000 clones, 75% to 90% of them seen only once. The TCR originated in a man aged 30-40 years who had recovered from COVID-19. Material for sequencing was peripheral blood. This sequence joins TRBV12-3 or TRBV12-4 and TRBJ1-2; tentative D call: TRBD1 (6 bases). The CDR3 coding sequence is TGTGCCAGCAGCCGAGGGGGAGTTGGCTACACCTTC. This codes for CASSRGGVGYTF.